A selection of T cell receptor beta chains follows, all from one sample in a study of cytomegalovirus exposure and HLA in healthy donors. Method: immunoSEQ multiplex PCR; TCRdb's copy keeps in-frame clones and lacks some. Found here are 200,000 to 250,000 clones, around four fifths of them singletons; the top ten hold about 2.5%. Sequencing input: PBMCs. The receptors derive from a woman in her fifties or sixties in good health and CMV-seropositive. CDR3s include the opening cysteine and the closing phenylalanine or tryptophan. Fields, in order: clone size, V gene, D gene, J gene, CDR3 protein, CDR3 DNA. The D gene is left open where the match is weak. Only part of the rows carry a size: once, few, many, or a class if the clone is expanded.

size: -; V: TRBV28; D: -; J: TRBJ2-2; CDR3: CASNIPAGELFF; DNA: TGTGCCAGCAACATTCCCGCCGGGGAGCTGTTTTTT
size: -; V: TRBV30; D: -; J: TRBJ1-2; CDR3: CAWSQQGDSGYTF; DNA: TGTGCCTGGAGTCAACAAGGGGATTCCGGCTACACCTTC
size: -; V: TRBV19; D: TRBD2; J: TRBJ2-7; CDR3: CASSIRSGSGSYEQYF; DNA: TGTGCCAGTAGTATACGAAGCGGGAGTGGGTCCTACGAGCAGTACTTC
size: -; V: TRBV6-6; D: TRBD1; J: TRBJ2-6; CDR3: CASTTGQGAGANVLTF; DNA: TGTGCCAGCACCACGGGACAGGGGGCTGGGGCCAACGTCCTGACTTTC
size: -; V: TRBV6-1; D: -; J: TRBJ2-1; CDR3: CASWTQRGEQFF; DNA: TGTGCCAGTTGGACCCAAAGGGGTGAGCAGTTCTTC
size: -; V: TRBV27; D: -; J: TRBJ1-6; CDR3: CASSRLVQSSYNSPLHF; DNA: TGTGCCAGCAGTCGCCTCGTACAGAGCTCCTATAATTCACCCCTCCACTTT
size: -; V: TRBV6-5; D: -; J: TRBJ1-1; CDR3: CASSYGVRVFEAFF; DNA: TGTGCCAGCAGTTACGGTGTGAGGGTCTTTGAAGCTTTCTTT
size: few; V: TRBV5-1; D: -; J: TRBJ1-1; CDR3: CASRVANTEAFF; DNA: TGCGCCAGCAGGGTAGCGAACACTGAAGCTTTCTTT
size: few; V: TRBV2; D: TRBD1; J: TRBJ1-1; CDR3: CASSLQGGEAEAFF; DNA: TGTGCCAGCAGTCTCCAGGGGGGCGAGGCTGAAGCTTTCTTT
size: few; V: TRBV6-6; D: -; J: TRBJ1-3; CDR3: CASSYVPGSGNTIYF; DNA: TGTGCCAGCAGTTACGTTCCGGGGTCTGGAAACACCATATATTTT
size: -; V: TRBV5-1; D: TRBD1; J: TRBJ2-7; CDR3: CASSLTGVVGDEQYF; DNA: TGCGCCAGCAGCTTGACAGGGGTGGTCGGCGACGAGCAGTACTTC
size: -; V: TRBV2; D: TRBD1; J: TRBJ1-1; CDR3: CASSKQGGSTEAFF; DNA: TGTGCCAGCAGTAAACAGGGGGGTAGCACTGAAGCTTTCTTT
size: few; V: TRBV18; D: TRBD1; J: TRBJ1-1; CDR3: CASSPWTGETEAFF; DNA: TGTGCCAGCTCACCTTGGACAGGGGAAACTGAAGCTTTCTTT
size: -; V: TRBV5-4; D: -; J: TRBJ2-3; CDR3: CASSHRTETDTQYF; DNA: TGTGCCAGCAGCCATAGGACTGAAACAGATACGCAGTATTTT
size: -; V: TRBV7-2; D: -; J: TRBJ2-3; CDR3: CASSATSSSTDAQYF; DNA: TGTGCCAGCAGCGCTACCTCCTCTAGCACAGATGCGCAGTATTTT
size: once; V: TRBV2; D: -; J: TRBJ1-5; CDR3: CASRDRLFNQPQHF; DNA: TGTGCCAGCAGAGACAGGCTATTCAATCAGCCCCAGCATTTT
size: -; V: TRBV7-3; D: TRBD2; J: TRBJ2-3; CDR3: CASTGGGPDTQYF; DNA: TGTGCCAGCACCGGGGGGGGTCCCGATACGCAGTATTTT
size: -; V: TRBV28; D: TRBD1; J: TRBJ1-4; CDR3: CASSGGQDPRLKLFF; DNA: TGTGCCAGCAGTGGGGGACAGGACCCTCGTCTAAAACTGTTTTTT
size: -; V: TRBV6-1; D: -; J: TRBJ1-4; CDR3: CASSEALGQGWGEKLFF; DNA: TGTGCCAGCAGTGAAGCCCTTGGGCAGGGTTGGGGAGAAAAACTGTTTTTT
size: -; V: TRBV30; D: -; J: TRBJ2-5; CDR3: CAWSGQETQYF; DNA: TGTGCCTGGAGCGGGCAAGAGACCCAGTACTTC
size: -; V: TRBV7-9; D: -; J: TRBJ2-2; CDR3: CASSLVGGNTGELFF; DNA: TGTGCCAGCAGCTTAGTAGGGGGGAACACCGGGGAGCTGTTTTTT
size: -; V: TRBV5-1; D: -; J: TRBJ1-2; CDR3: CASSLGQGDGYTF; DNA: TGCGCCAGCAGCTTGGGTCAGGGCGATGGCTACACCTTC
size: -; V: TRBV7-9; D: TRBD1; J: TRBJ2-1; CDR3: CASSLWTGDNEQFF; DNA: TGTGCCAGCAGCTTATGGACAGGCGACAATGAGCAGTTCTTC
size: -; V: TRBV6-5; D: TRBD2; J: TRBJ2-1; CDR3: CASGGDVDNEQFF; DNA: TGTGCCAGCGGGGGGGACGTAGACAATGAGCAGTTCTTC
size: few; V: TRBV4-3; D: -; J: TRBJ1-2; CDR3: CASSRDPQGPNYGYTF; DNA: TGCGCCAGCAGCCGAGACCCACAGGGTCCTAACTATGGCTACACCTTC
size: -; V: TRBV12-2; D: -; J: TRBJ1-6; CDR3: CASRTSGGDSPLHF; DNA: TGTGCAAGTCGCACGAGCGGGGGTGATTCACCCCTCCACTTT
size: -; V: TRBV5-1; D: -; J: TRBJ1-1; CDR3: CASSQGHSGAEAFF; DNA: TGCGCCAGCAGCCAGGGCCATTCCGGCGCTGAAGCTTTCTTT
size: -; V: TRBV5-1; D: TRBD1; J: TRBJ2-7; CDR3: CASSLGDRAYEQYF; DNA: TGCGCCAGCAGCTTGGGCGACAGGGCCTACGAGCAGTACTTC
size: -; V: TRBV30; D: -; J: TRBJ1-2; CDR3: CAWSAYRASLYTF; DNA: TGTGCCTGGAGCGCTTACAGGGCCTCCCTCTACACCTTC
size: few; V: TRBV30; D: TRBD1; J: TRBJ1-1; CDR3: CAWRRSLGQGKTEAFF; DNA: TGTGCCTGGCGGAGGTCCTTGGGACAGGGGAAGACTGAAGCTTTCTTT
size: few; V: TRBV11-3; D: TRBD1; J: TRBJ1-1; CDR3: CASSKTGEFGAEAFF; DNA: TGTGCCAGCAGCAAGACAGGGGAATTCGGCGCTGAAGCTTTCTTT
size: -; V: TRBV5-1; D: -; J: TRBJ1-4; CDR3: CASSLVGRQAGEKLFF; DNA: TGCGCCAGCAGCTTGGTCGGGCGACAGGCAGGAGAAAAACTGTTTTTT
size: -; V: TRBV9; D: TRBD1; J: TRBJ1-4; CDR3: CASSVGPGQTNEKLFF; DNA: TGTGCCAGCAGCGTAGGACCGGGACAGACTAATGAAAAACTGTTTTTT
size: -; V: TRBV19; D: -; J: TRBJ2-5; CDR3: CASSIGAQVGETQYF; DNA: TGTGCCAGTAGTATAGGGGCGCAGGTCGGTGAGACCCAGTACTTC
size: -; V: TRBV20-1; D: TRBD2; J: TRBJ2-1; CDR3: CSARGGGGQFF; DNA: TGCAGTGCACGTGGCGGCGGGGGGCAGTTCTTC
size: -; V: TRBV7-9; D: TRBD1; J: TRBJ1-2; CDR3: CASSSRQGAGGYTF; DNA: TGTGCCAGCAGCTCGAGACAGGGGGCAGGCGGCTACACCTTC
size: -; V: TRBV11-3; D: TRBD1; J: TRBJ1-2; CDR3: CASSPSQGGVYGYTF; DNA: TGTGCCAGCAGCCCCTCCCAGGGGGGAGTCTATGGCTACACCTTC
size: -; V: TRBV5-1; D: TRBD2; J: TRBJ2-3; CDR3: CASSLVAGATTDTQYF; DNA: TGCGCCAGCAGCTTGGTGGCGGGAGCGACCACAGATACGCAGTATTTT
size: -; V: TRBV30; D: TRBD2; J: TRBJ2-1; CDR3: CAWTAGGGNEQFF; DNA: TGTGCCTGGACAGCGGGAGGCGGCAATGAGCAGTTCTTC
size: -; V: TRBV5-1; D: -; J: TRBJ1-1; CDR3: CASSLGGAVNTEAFF; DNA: TGCGCCAGCAGCTTGGGCGGGGCGGTGAACACTGAAGCTTTCTTT
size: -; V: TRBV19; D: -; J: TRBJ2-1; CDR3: CASSIPGIFDPYGRQFF; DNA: TGTGCCAGTAGTATACCCGGGATTTTCGACCCCTATGGTAGGCAGTTCTTC
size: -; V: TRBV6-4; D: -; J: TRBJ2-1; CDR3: CASSDFQGYRWGEQFF; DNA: TGTGCCAGCAGTGACTTCCAGGGTTACAGGTGGGGTGAGCAGTTCTTC
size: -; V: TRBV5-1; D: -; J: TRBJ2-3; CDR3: CASSLTQGTDTQYF; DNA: TGCGCCAGCAGCTTGACCCAGGGGACAGATACGCAGTATTTT